This entry concerns a single TCR beta chain. Its antigen remains unidentified. Each CDR3 protein gets one entry after TCRdb re-called the RACE reads with MiXCR. The sample gives 85,000 to 100,000 distinct CDR3 sequences, 11% of which show up once; approximately 3.3% is in the top ten. The sample originates from a study of human T cells and chemical hapten exposure. Looking at the study overall: Patients received weekly diphenylcyclopropenone doses to the scalp throughout the approximately 25-week study.

Study-wide points: The donors suffered from alopecia, so their immune response may not match that of healthy people. Patch test score was positively correlated with the counts of TCRs that had expanded at PT1.

Noted time point: pre-sensitization, week 0. Treatment given: therapeutic diphenylcyclopropenone sensitization with weekly scalp DPC. Someone pulled total RNA out of unfractionated whole blood. The TCR comes from a woman in her sixties or seventies with alopecia areata. Some clones in this sample may be carry-over from other donors' samples. The sequences come from whole blood, collected in connection with sensitization to the hapten diphenylcyclopropenone (DPC).

CDR3 sequence reads: CASRDGGYEQYF. Here the CDR3 DNA reads TGCGCCAGCAGGGACGGTGGCTACGAGCAGTACTTC. The chain combines TRBV5-1 with TRBJ2-7; D gene ambiguous. Germline V gene sequence: CDR1 SGHRS, CDR2 YFSETQ. The CDR3 has 12 residues. Trimming removed 5 bases at V and 3 bases at J, with 9 bases between.